This is a list of T cell receptor beta chains from one sample in a study of CD8 T cells in ankylosing spondylitis. Via MiXCR, TCRdb re-called the 5' RACE reads, giving one row per CDR3 protein. The table records about 330,000 distinct CDR3 sequences, 8% of them present only once. The source material was blood, either unsorted or a sorted T cell fraction (not recorded which). Receptor source: a male donor with ankylosing spondylitis. The CDR3 runs from the conserved cysteine through the conserved F or W. The D gene is left open where the match is weak. For some rows the clone size is stated as once, few or many, or as a class when expanded; others skip it.

cdr3_aa	cdr3_nt	v_call	j_call	d_call	clone_size
CASRTTGLHNSPLHF	TGCGCCAGCAGGACGACAGGACTCCATAATTCACCCCTCCACTTT	TRBV5-1	TRBJ1-6	.	many
CASRDSGGTSYNEQFF	TGTGCCAGTAGGGACAGTGGCGGGACGTCCTACAATGAGCAGTTCTTC	TRBV19	TRBJ2-1	.	many
CASSLGQLLEIRTDTQYF	TGCGCCAGCAGCTTGGGCCAACTATTAGAGATCCGCACAGATACGCAGTATTTT	TRBV5-1	TRBJ2-3	.	few
CASSRTGDQPQHF	TGTGCCAGCAGTCGGACAGGGGATCAGCCCCAGCATTTT	TRBV12-3/TRBV12-4	TRBJ1-5	TRBD1	many
CASSLATDTTSSKYF	TGCGCCAGCAGCTTGGCCACAGATACTACGAGTTCGAAGTACTTC	TRBV5-1	TRBJ2-7	.	many
CASRPIDRGMNTEAFF	TGTGCCAGCAGGCCCATCGACAGGGGGATGAACACTGAAGCTTTCTTT	TRBV6-1	TRBJ1-1	TRBD1	.
CASSGNTGTAVAKNIQYF	TGTGCCAGCAGCGGAAATACCGGGACGGCGGTAGCCAAAAACATTCAGTACTTC	TRBV9	TRBJ2-4	.	few
CASSFVTGYEQYF	TGCGCCAGCAGCTTCGTCACAGGGTACGAGCAGTACTTC	TRBV5-1	TRBJ2-7	.	few
CASSLDYHGYTF	TGTGCCAGCAGCTTAGATTACCATGGCTACACCTTC	TRBV7-9	TRBJ1-2	.	.
CASSQERLGETQYF	TGCGCCAGCAGCCAAGAGAGGTTAGGAGAGACCCAGTACTTC	TRBV4-1	TRBJ2-5	.	many
CAIKGQGVGTEAFF	TGTGCCATCAAAGGACAGGGGGTGGGCACTGAAGCTTTCTTT	TRBV10-3	TRBJ1-1	TRBD1	many
CASRYNYEQYF	TGTGCCAGCAGGTACAACTACGAGCAGTACTTC	TRBV12-3/TRBV12-4	TRBJ2-7	.	many
CASSPYRNTDTQYF	TGTGCCAGCAGCCCTTATCGGAACACAGATACGCAGTATTTT	TRBV27	TRBJ2-3	.	few
CASSLMTGEEVGELFF	TGTGCCAGCAGCTTAATGACGGGAGAAGAGGTCGGGGAGCTGTTTTTT	TRBV7-9	TRBJ2-2	.	.
CASSDSGGNNEQFF	TGTGCCAGCAGTGACTCAGGCGGTAACAATGAGCAGTTCTTC	TRBV6-4	TRBJ2-1	.	few
CAISARTSVDRYNEQFF	TGTGCCATCAGCGCCCGGACTAGCGTCGACCGATACAATGAGCAGTTCTTC	TRBV10-3	TRBJ2-1	TRBD2	many
CASSGQSSGNTIYF	TGTGCCAGCAGCGGTCAGAGCTCTGGAAACACCATATATTTT	TRBV9	TRBJ1-3	.	many
CASSLVEWRLVPHNEQFF	TGTGCCAGCAGCTTAGTAGAATGGCGGCTAGTCCCACACAATGAGCAGTTCTTC	TRBV7-8	TRBJ2-1	.	few
CASSLQGRDTGELFF	TGCGCCAGCAGCTTACAGGGGAGGGACACCGGGGAGCTGTTTTTT	TRBV5-1	TRBJ2-2	.	many
CASKTGANQVTQYF	TGTGCCAGCAAGACAGGGGCCAACCAAGTCACGCAGTATTTT	TRBV28	TRBJ2-3	TRBD1	many
CASSRRGHNEQFF	TGTGCCAGCAGCCGTCGAGGCCACAATGAGCAGTTCTTC	TRBV5-8	TRBJ2-1	.	.
CASRRAGTGDNEQFF	TGTGCCAGCAGGCGGGCCGGGACAGGAGACAATGAGCAGTTCTTC	TRBV27	TRBJ2-1	TRBD1	.
CSARRQGVTDTQYF	TGCAGTGCTAGGAGACAGGGGGTCACAGATACGCAGTATTTT	TRBV20-1	TRBJ2-3	TRBD1	.